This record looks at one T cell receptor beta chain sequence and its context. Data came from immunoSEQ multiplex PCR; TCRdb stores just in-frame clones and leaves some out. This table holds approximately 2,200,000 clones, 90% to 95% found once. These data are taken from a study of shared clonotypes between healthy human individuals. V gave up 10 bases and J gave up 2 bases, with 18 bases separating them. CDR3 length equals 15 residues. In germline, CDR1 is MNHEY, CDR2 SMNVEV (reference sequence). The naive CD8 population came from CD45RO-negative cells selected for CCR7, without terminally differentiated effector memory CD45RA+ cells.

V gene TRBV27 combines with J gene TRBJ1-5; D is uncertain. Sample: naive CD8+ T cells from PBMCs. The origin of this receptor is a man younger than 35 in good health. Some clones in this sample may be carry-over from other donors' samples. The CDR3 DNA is TGTGCCACCGCACTGGCCCGCTATGGCAATCAGCCCCAGCATTTT. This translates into CATALARYGNQPQHF.